A single sample gave rise to the 28 T cell receptor beta chains below, sequenced in a study of blood T cell repertoires in COVID-19. Clones were sequenced by immunoSEQ multiplex PCR, and TCRdb holds only the in-frame ones, with some missing. The data show approximately 76,000 clones, about 80% seen once. Material: peripheral blood. Receptors originate from a woman in her sixties or seventies with acute or convalescent COVID-19.

The chain combines TRBV19 with TRBJ1-2; 7 positions match TRBD1. The CDR3 runs 13 residues. Germline CDR1 and CDR2: LNHDA and SQIVND (reference sequence). J lost 4 bases, V lost 6 bases, and 5 bases had no gene match. The CDR3: CASSKGQTYGYTF. DNA for the CDR3: TGTGCCAGTAGCAAGGGACAGACCTATGGCTACACCTTC.

This clone turned up a few times. The J gene is TRBJ2-1, the V gene TRBV19; 8 bases are a match to TRBD1. The junction had 9 bases not matched to a gene; V was cut back by 5 bases and J by 9 bases. Germline values: CDR1 LNHDA, CDR2 SQIVND (reference sequence). The CDR3 extends over 14 amino acids. The CDR3 loop is CASSPGQGLSEQFF. The CDR3 DNA sequence: TGTGCCAGTAGTCCCGGACAGGGTCTCAGTGAGCAGTTCTTC.

This clone was observed a few times. Here the CDR3 reads CASDPAGTGYGYTF. The CDR3 region has the DNA TGTGCCAGCGATCCGGCCGGGACAGGGTATGGCTACACCTTC. This chain connects TRBV6-5 to TRBJ1-2; 9 bases map to TRBD1. The CDR3 has 14 amino acids. From germline, CDR1 is MNHEY and CDR2 SVGAGI. Unmatched junction bases numbered 9, after V lost 8 bases and J lost 5 bases.

V is TRBV18 and J is TRBJ1-1, with a weak D call TRBD1 (5 bases). The CDR3 is 13 residues long. Deletions cut 3 bases from V and 4 bases from J, with 9 bases between. Germline-derived CDR1 and CDR2 are KGHSH and LQKENI. CDR3 in DNA: TGTGCCAGCTCACCCGGGAGGGGCACTGAAGCTTTCTTT. Residues: CASSPGRGTEAFF.

This chain uses TRBV12-3 or TRBV12-4 with TRBJ1-2; D possibly corresponds to TRBD1 (6 bases). The germline V and J ends were trimmed by 6 bases and 5 bases, with 13 bases remaining between them. The CDR3 loop spans 13 amino acids. The CDR3 region has the DNA TGTGCCAGCAGGGGGGACATAGTGTATGGCTACACCTTC. It codes for CASRGDIVYGYTF.

This sequence joins TRBV10-3 and TRBJ1-2; 8 bases are shared with TRBD1. Germline values: CDR1 ENHRY, CDR2 SYGVKD. V lost 4 bases to trimming and J lost 4 bases; unmatched junction nucleotides: 8. The CDR3 runs to 15 residues. The CDR3: CAISAPTGEAYGYTF. The CDR3 nucleotides read TGTGCCATCAGTGCCCCGACAGGGGAAGCCTATGGCTACACCTTC.

The chain has TRBV3-1 (or the pseudogene TRBV3-2) and TRBJ2-7; perhaps TRBD2 as D (7 bases). The CDR3 has 14 residues. In germline, CDR1 is LGHDT, CDR2 YNNKEL (reference sequence). V lost 4 bases to trimming and J lost 1 base, with 11 bases between them. CDR3: CASSPGGNSYEQYF. The CDR3 DNA sequence: TGTGCCAGCAGCCCGGGGGGCAATTCCTACGAGCAGTACTTC.

The chain combines TRBV5-1 with TRBJ1-1; 9 nucleotides match TRBD1. After removal of 0 bases from V and 9 bases from J, the junction contained 9 bases not matched to a gene. The germline CDR1 and CDR2 sequences are SGHRS and YFSETQ. CDR3 size: 15 residues. In DNA, the CDR3 is TGCGCCAGCAGCTTGGAAGGGACAGGGACGAGAAAAGCTTTCTTT. It codes for CASSLEGTGTRKAFF.

V and J are TRBV10-3 and TRBJ2-1, with 10 positions matching TRBD2. Germline V lookup: CDR1 ENHRY, CDR2 SYGVKD. This CDR3 has 14 residues. The trim removed 10 bases at V and 9 bases at J, leaving 12 bases unmatched. CDR3: CATTLAGEVSEQFF. The CDR3 nucleotides are TGTGCCACCACTCTAGCGGGGGAAGTCAGTGAGCAGTTCTTC.

This rearrangement joins TRBV6-5 to TRBJ2-7; no reliable D call. The CDR3 length is 12 residues. With 7 bases removed from V and 3 bases from J, the gap between germline ends came to 10 bases. Germline V gene data show CDR1 as MNHEY and CDR2 as SVGAGI. The CDR3 protein is CASTAGYYEQYF. The CDR3 bases are TGTGCCAGCACGGCAGGCTACTACGAGCAGTACTTC.

The chain joins TRBV6-5 to TRBJ2-1; TRBD1 agrees at 7 bases. The CDR3 runs to 13 residues. V gave up 7 bases and J gave up 7 bases; unmatched junction bases: 7. CDR1 MNHEY and CDR2 SVGAGI come from the germline V gene. The CDR3 nucleotides read TGTGCCAGCACCCCCAGGGGGTGGAATGAGCAGTTCTTC. As protein: CASTPRGWNEQFF.

This clone was observed a few times. This chain links TRBV6-5 with TRBJ1-1, with unresolved D. The CDR3 runs 14 residues. With 6 bases removed from V and 0 bases from J, the gap between germline ends came to 11 bases. CDR1 is MNHEY and CDR2 is SVGAGI in the germline V gene. This CDR3 is CASRITHVNTEAFF. The CDR3 bases are TGTGCCAGCAGAATTACACATGTGAACACTGAAGCTTTCTTT.

This clone occurred a few times. The chain links TRBV29-1 to TRBJ2-3; 11 bases map to TRBD2. Unmatched junction bases numbered 4, after V lost 5 bases and J lost 0 bases. Germline lookup yields CDR1 SQVTM and CDR2 ANQGSEA. The CDR3 consists of 15 residues. Here the CDR3 DNA reads TGCAGCGTTCTCCGACTAGCGGGGAGCACAGATACGCAGTATTTT. It yields the protein CSVLRLAGSTDTQYF.

The chain links TRBV2 to TRBJ2-1, with D possibly matching TRBD1 (5 bases). This CDR3 has 12 amino acids. The V gene's germline CDR1 is SNHLY and CDR2 FYNNEI. V was pared by 8 bases and J by 2 bases, with 7 bases between. The CDR3 nucleotides are TGTGCCAGCCCAGGGACCTACAATGAGCAGTTCTTC. Its protein is CASPGTYNEQFF.

The J gene is TRBJ1-1, the V gene TRBV19; 7 bases line up with TRBD1. V was clipped by 9 bases and J by 5 bases; unmatched bases: 12. The length of the CDR3 is 14 residues. Germline assignment: CDR1 LNHDA and CDR2 SQIVND (reference sequence). CDR3 sequence (DNA): TGTGCCAGCCGAGGGGGCCGAATGGAAACTGAAGCTTTCTTT. Its translation is CASRGGRMETEAFF.

The gene calls are TRBV4-2 and TRBJ2-7; 14 bases fit TRBD2. The CDR3 length is 16 residues. After removal of 5 bases from V and 6 bases from J, the junction contained 9 bases not matched to a gene. CDR1 LGHNA and CDR2 YNFKEQ come from the germline V gene. CDR3 nucleotides: TGTGCCAGCAGCGCGCGACTAGCGGGGGGGCTTGGCGAGCAGTACTTC. It encodes CASSARLAGGLGEQYF.

The V and J genes are TRBV14 and TRBJ2-3, with D perhaps matching TRBD2 (6 bases). Germline-derived CDR1 and CDR2 are SGHDN and FVKESK. V gave up 4 bases and J gave up 4 bases, with 12 bases separating them. The CDR3 extends over 14 amino acids. The CDR3 loop is CASSRRGISDTQYF. The CDR3 nucleotides read TGTGCCAGCAGCCGGAGGGGCATATCAGATACGCAGTATTTT. Full variable domain (missing parts from reference TRBV14 and TRBJ2-3): EAGVTQFPSHSVIEKGQTVTLRCDPISGHDNLYWYRRVMGKEIKFLLHFVKESKQDESGMPNNRFLAERTGGTYSTLKVQPAELEDSGVYFCASSRRGISDTQYFGPGTRLTVL.

The genes are TRBV2 and TRBJ1-5; D gene ambiguous. This CDR3 contains 17 residues. The V end was cut by 1 base, the J end by 0 bases, with 13 bases between. The germline gives CDR1 SNHLY, CDR2 FYNNEI. This chain's CDR3 is CASSEGRASHSNQPQHF. The CDR3 DNA reads TGTGCCAGCAGTGAAGGGAGGGCCTCGCATAGCAATCAGCCCCAGCATTTT.

The rearrangement joins TRBV7-9 to TRBJ1-1; D is undetermined. The CDR3 is 15 amino acids. V lost 0 bases to trimming and J lost 1 base, with 9 bases between them. Germline CDR1 is SEHNR and CDR2 is FQNEAQ (reference sequence). The CDR3 DNA is TGTGCCAGCAGCTTAGCGCGTGGGCCGAACACTGAAGCTTTCTTT. Protein product: CASSLARGPNTEAFF.

This chain connects TRBV6-5 to TRBJ1-1, with D possibly matching TRBD1 (5 bases). V shed 0 bases and J shed 8 bases, with 10 bases lying between them. The length of the CDR3 is 13 residues. Germline CDR1 and CDR2: MNHEY and SVGAGI. The CDR3 here is CASSYSRQSEAFF. The CDR3 DNA follows: TGTGCCAGCAGTTACTCTCGACAGAGCGAAGCTTTCTTT.

V usage is TRBV6-5 and J usage is TRBJ1-1; tentatively, D is TRBD1 (6 bases). Looked up from germline, CDR1 is MNHEY and CDR2 is SVGAGI. CDR3 length equals 13 residues. The V gene lost 6 bases and the J gene lost 6 bases, with 14 bases spanning the gap. The CDR3 is CASSLQGGAEAFF. The CDR3 DNA follows: TGTGCCAGCAGCCTACAGGGCGGCGCTGAAGCTTTCTTT.

This clone was counted once. V usage is TRBV27 and J usage is TRBJ2-7; 7 positions agree with TRBD2. CDR1 is MNHEY, CDR2 SMNVEV, per germline (reference sequence). V lost 6 bases and J lost 0; bases outside the gene matches: 5. The CDR3 extends over 14 amino acids. CDR3 nucleotide sequence: TGTGCCAGCAGAAAACTAGCGACCTCCTACGAGCAGTACTTC. This codes for CASRKLATSYEQYF.

This sequence joins TRBV15 and TRBJ1-1; 9 bases align to TRBD1. The CDR3 is 15 amino acids. Germline V lookup: CDR1 LNHNV, CDR2 YYDKDF (reference sequence). V shed 3 bases and J 6 bases; nucleotides not matched to a gene: 8. The chain's CDR3 is CATSRAGQGGPEAFF. Written as DNA, the CDR3 is TGTGCCACCAGCAGGGCGGGACAGGGTGGGCCTGAAGCTTTCTTT.

This rearrangement joins TRBV14 to TRBJ1-1; D gene ambiguous. V lost 1 base and J lost 5, with 14 bases in between. Per the germline V gene, CDR1 is SGHDN and CDR2 is FVKESK. The CDR3 is 15 residues long. CDR3 loop: CASSQVTGRRTEAFF. CDR3 DNA: TGTGCCAGCAGCCAAGTTACGGGTCGCAGAACTGAAGCTTTCTTT.

The genes are TRBV5-4 and TRBJ1-4; D might be TRBD1 (5 bases). The germline CDR1 and CDR2 sequences are SGHNT and YYREEE (reference sequence). The CDR3 is 15 amino acids. V was cut by 4 bases and J by 1 base, with 11 bases left in between. CDR3 region: CASSTDGGTNEKLFF. The CDR3 coding sequence is TGTGCCAGCAGCACGGACGGGGGAACTAATGAAAAACTGTTTTTT.

V is TRBV28 and J is TRBJ1-3; D may be TRBD1 (5 bases). Germline CDR1 reads MDHEN; CDR2 reads SYDVKM. The germline V and J ends were trimmed by 5 bases and 4 bases, with 12 bases remaining between them. This CDR3 region has 14 residues. CDR3 nucleotides: TGTGCCAGCAGTCCCCTAGGGGTCGGAAACACCATATATTTT. The encoded protein is CASSPLGVGNTIYF.

The gene calls are TRBV19 and TRBJ1-2; 7 nucleotides match TRBD1. The CDR3 is 13 amino acids. Germline trimming cut 7 bases from V and 6 bases from J; bases unmatched to any gene: 8. Germline V lookup: CDR1 LNHDA, CDR2 SQIVND (reference sequence). The CDR3: CASIDRETDGYTF. The CDR3 nucleotides read TGTGCCAGTATAGACAGGGAGACGGATGGCTACACCTTC.

The genes are TRBV7-6 and TRBJ2-5; 12 positions agree with TRBD1. The CDR3 has 20 amino acids. The junction had 20 bases not matched to a gene; V was cut back by 6 bases and J by 3 bases. Looked up from germline, CDR1 is SGHVS and CDR2 is FNYEAQ. The CDR3, as DNA: TGTGCCAGCAGTTCAGGGGCCCCGTCTGGGACAGGGGGCGGGAAAGAGACCCAGTACTTC. Protein sequence: CASSSGAPSGTGGGKETQYF. Full variable domain (remainder filled in from reference TRBV7-6 and TRBJ2-5): GAGVSQSPRYKVTKRGQDVALRCDPISGHVSLYWYRQALGQGPEFLTYFNYEAQQDKSGLPNDRFSAERPEGSISTLTIQRTEQRDSAMYRCASSSGAPSGTGGGKETQYFGPGTRLLVL.